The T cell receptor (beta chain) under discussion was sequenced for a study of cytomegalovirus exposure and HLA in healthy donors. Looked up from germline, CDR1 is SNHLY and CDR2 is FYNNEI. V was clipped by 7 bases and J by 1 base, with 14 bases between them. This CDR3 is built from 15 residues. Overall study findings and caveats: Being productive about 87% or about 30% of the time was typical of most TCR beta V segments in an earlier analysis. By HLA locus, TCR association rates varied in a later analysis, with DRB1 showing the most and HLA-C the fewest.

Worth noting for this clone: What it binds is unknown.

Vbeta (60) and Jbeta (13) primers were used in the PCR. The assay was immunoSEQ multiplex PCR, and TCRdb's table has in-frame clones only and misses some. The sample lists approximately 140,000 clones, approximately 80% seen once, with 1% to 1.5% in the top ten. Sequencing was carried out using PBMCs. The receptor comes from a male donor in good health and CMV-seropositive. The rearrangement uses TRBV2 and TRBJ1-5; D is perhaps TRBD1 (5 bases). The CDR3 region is CASTVQGASNQPQHF. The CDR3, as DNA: TGTGCCAGCACCGTTCAAGGGGCGAGCAATCAGCCCCAGCATTTT.